Following are 18 T cell receptor beta chains from one sample sequenced in a study of blood T cell repertoires in COVID-19. Measured with immunoSEQ multiplex PCR; TCRdb has only the in-frame clones, and not every one. This sample yields around 40,000 clones, of which 75% to 90% are seen a single time; 7% to 9.5% belongs to the top ten. Source material: peripheral blood. These receptors were collected from a man aged 25-45 years with active or convalescent COVID-19.

This chain connects TRBV4-1 to TRBJ1-6; D not resolved. V lost 5 bases to trimming and J lost 0 bases, with 17 bases between them. This CDR3 has 18 amino acids. Germline CDR1 MGHRA, CDR2 YSYEKL. CDR3 coding DNA: TGCGCCAGCAGCGGAAGACACTCCGCGGGCTCCTATAATTCACCCCTCCACTTT. Protein product: CASSGRHSAGSYNSPLHF.

The gene calls are TRBV7-2 and TRBJ2-1, with 14 nucleotides matching TRBD2. Germline trimming cut 0 bases from V and 6 bases from J; bases unmatched to any gene: 1. The CDR3 is 16 amino acids. CDR1 SGHTA and CDR2 FQGNSA come from the germline V gene. The CDR3 is CASSLAGLAGGNEQFF. In nucleotides, the CDR3 is TGTGCCAGCAGCTTAGCAGGACTAGCGGGAGGCAATGAGCAGTTCTTC.

This sequence joins TRBV4-3 and TRBJ2-5, with 8 bases lining up with TRBD1. Germline values: CDR1 LGHNA, CDR2 YSLEER. The CDR3 is made up of 15 amino acids. The trim removed 1 base at V and 4 bases at J, leaving 5 bases unmatched. The CDR3 nucleotides are TGCGCCAGCAGCCAAGGGACAGGGTTGGGAGAGACCCAGTACTTC. This encodes CASSQGTGLGETQYF.

The chain has TRBV27 and TRBJ2-3; TRBD1 matches 7 bases. CDR1 is MNHEY, CDR2 SMNVEV, per germline (reference sequence). The CDR3 runs to 14 residues. V shed 5 bases and J 0 bases; nucleotides not matched to a gene: 2. The CDR3 bases are TGTGCCAGCAGTCCGGGACAGAGCACAGATACGCAGTATTTT. It encodes CASSPGQSTDTQYF.

The chain recombines TRBV5-1 with TRBJ2-1, with D unresolved. Germline V gene data show CDR1 as SGHRS and CDR2 as YFSETQ. The germline V and J ends were trimmed by 0 bases and 8 bases, with 12 bases remaining between them. The CDR3 length is 14 residues. DNA of the CDR3: TGCGCCAGCAGCTTGGTGGCCAACAGCCATGAGCAGTTCTTC. It yields the protein CASSLVANSHEQFF.

This clone was seen a single time. The chain uses TRBV7-9 and TRBJ2-3; D possibly corresponds to TRBD1 (6 bases). Germline V gene lookup returns CDR1 SEHNR and CDR2 FQNEAQ (reference sequence). The CDR3 length is 15 residues. Trimming removed 2 bases at V and 4 bases at J, with 13 bases between. The CDR3 protein is CASSLLRTAPDTQYF. CDR3 DNA: TGTGCCAGCAGCTTACTCCGGACAGCCCCAGATACGCAGTATTTT.

In this sample, this clone turned up once. The rearrangement links TRBV19 to TRBJ1-2; TRBD1 matches 7 bases. This CDR3 has 14 residues. Germline values: CDR1 LNHDA, CDR2 SQIVND (reference sequence). The ends lost 1 base at V and 2 bases at J; junction bases unmatched: 1. The CDR3, as DNA: TGTGCCAGTAGTATAGCACAGGGGAACTATGGCTACACCTTC. The encoded protein is CASSIAQGNYGYTF.

The chain recombines TRBV5-4 with TRBJ2-3; no reliable D call. The length of the CDR3 is 13 residues. V was pared by 0 bases and J by 3 bases, with 5 bases between. The germline V gene encodes CDR1 SGHNT and CDR2 YYREEE (reference sequence). The CDR3 sequence is CASSLDGTDTQYF. Written as DNA, the CDR3 is TGTGCCAGCAGCTTGGACGGGACAGATACGCAGTATTTT.

The chain recombines TRBV5-1 with TRBJ2-1; 11 positions agree with TRBD2. The CDR3 sequence is 15 residues long. V gave up 5 bases and J gave up 4 bases; unmatched junction bases: 5. Germline V gene data show CDR1 as SGHRS and CDR2 as YFSETQ. Here the CDR3 reads CASSFGTSGYNEQFF. The CDR3, as DNA: TGCGCCAGCAGTTTTGGGACTAGCGGTTACAATGAGCAGTTCTTC.

The chain employs TRBV9 and TRBJ1-2, with D maybe TRBD1 (5 bases). Germline loops: CDR1 SGDLS, CDR2 YYNGEE. Trimming pared 5 bases from V and 0 bases from J, leaving 11 bases between. The CDR3 is 14 amino acids. The DNA of the CDR3 is TGTGCCAGCAGTTATGGGACTGCTAACTATGGCTACACCTTC. Its protein is CASSYGTANYGYTF.

The genes are TRBV18 and TRBJ1-1; TRBD1 aligns across 8 bases. With V trimmed by 3 bases and J by 1 base, 7 bases remained unmatched. The CDR3 runs to 16 residues. Germline V lookup: CDR1 KGHSH, CDR2 LQKENI. The CDR3 region is CASSPGQGYWNTEAFF. The DNA for the CDR3 is TGTGCCAGCTCACCCGGACAGGGATATTGGAACACTGAAGCTTTCTTT.

The chain recombines TRBV4-1 with TRBJ1-1, with TRBD1 matching over 7 bases. Germline V lookup: CDR1 MGHRA, CDR2 YSYEKL. CDR3 length equals 14 residues. V trimming: 2 bases; J trimming: 5 bases; junction bases outside the gene matches: 5. The CDR3 region is CASSQTGVRTEAFF. In nucleotides, the CDR3 is TGCGCCAGCAGCCAAACAGGGGTTCGGACTGAAGCTTTCTTT.

There are a few counts of this clone. The V gene is TRBV5-4, the J gene TRBJ1-2, with a weak D call TRBD1 (6 bases). The CDR3 length is 14 residues. The V gene's germline CDR1 is SGHNT and CDR2 YYREEE (reference sequence). V was trimmed by 4 bases and J by 2 bases, leaving 12 bases between them. CDR3 nucleotide sequence: TGTGCCAGCAGCCCGAACAGGGCGAACTATGGCTACACCTTC. This codes for CASSPNRANYGYTF.

V gene TRBV4-1 combines with J gene TRBJ2-3; possibly TRBD2 for D (5 bases). CDR3 size: 16 residues. CDR1 MGHRA and CDR2 YSYEKL come from the germline V gene. Trimming shortened V by 1 base and J by 4 bases, and 15 bases separated the two germline ends. The CDR3 here is CASSQGLDRSADTQYF. CDR3 sequence (DNA): TGCGCCAGCAGCCAAGGCTTGGACCGTAGCGCAGATACGCAGTATTTT.

The chain is built from TRBV11-1 and TRBJ1-6; D is perhaps TRBD1 (6 bases). Germline V CDR1 and CDR2: SGHAT, FQDESV (reference sequence). The V end lost 5 bases, the J end lost 7 bases, and 15 bases lay between the germline ends. There are 15 residues in the CDR3. The CDR3 protein is CASSSTGFRNSPLHF. In nucleotides, the CDR3 is TGTGCCAGCAGCAGTACAGGGTTTCGCAATTCACCCCTCCACTTT.

The J gene is TRBJ2-3, the V gene TRBV14; TRBD2 matches 11 bases. This CDR3 comprises 16 residues. The germline gives CDR1 SGHDN, CDR2 FVKESK. Trimming at V came to 6 bases and at J to 6 bases, leaving 11 bases not matched to a gene. CDR3 sequence (DNA): TGTGCCAGCAGACCTAAAACTAGCGGGAGCTCGGATACGCAGTATTTT. It specifies CASRPKTSGSSDTQYF.

The CDR3 loop is CASSLFSTQGTEAFF. Written as DNA, the CDR3 is TGTGCCAGCAGCTTGTTTTCGACCCAGGGCACTGAAGCTTTCTTT. V gene TRBV5-6 combines with J gene TRBJ1-1; a weak D match, TRBD1 (5 bases). The length of the CDR3 is 15 residues. V was pared by 1 base and J by 4 bases, with 14 bases between. The germline V gene encodes CDR1 SGHDT and CDR2 YYEEEE.

The chain employs TRBV2 and TRBJ1-1, with D hard to call. Trimming removed 5 bases at V and 1 base at J, with 8 bases between. The CDR3 covers 13 residues. Germline values: CDR1 SNHLY, CDR2 FYNNEI. CDR3 in amino acids: CASSTGGNTEAFF. The DNA for the CDR3 is TGTGCCAGCAGTACCGGAGGGAACACTGAAGCTTTCTTT.